This T cell receptor beta chain was sequenced during a study of identical twins. Study-wide points: Possibly, invariant MAIT and iNKT cells partly confounded zero-insertion analyses.

A universal primer binding site was introduced by template switching. The final cDNA contained unique molecular identifiers. TCRdb passed the 5' RACE reads through MiXCR, listing each CDR3 protein once. This table holds 200,000 to 250,000 distinct CDR3 sequences, under 8.5% found once. The CDR3 extends over 14 amino acids. Trimming cost V 3 bases and J 6 bases, with 13 bases left between them. CDR1 and CDR2 from the germline V gene are SGHNT and YENEEA. This clonotype was found many times. Antigen unknown. This sample was shared with a second study, whose subject was T cells expressing NK-cell markers. As that study records: Among eight sequenced donors, seven carried HCMV seropositivity while one was seronegative. The study left the HCMV specificity of expanded NKG2C+ T cell clones unresolved.

Material for sequencing was CD8+ T cells sorted from blood. The gene calls are TRBV11-3 and TRBJ2-3; perhaps TRBD2 as D (5 bases). The source of this sequence is a woman under 30 in good health. For the CDR3, the DNA is TGTGCCAGCAGCTTCCGGACTTTAAAGGATACGCAGTATTTT. It codes for CASSFRTLKDTQYF.